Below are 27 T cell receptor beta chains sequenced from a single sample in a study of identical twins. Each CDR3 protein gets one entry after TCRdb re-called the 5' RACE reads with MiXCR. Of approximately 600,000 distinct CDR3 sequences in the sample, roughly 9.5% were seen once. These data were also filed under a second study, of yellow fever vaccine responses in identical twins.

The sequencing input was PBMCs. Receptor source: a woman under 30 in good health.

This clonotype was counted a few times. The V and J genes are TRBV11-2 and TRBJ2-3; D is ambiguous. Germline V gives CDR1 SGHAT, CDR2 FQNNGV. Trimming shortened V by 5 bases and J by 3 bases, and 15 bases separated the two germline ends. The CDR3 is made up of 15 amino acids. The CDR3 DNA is TGTGCCAGCAGCCGCCAGCAGGACGGGACAGATACGCAGTATTTT. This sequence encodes CASSRQQDGTDTQYF.

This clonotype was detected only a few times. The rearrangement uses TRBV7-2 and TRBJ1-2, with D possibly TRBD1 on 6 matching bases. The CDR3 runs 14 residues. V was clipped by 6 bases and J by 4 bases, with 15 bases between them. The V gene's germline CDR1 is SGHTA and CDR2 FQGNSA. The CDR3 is CASRGGGGLYGYTF. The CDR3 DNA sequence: TGTGCCAGCAGAGGGGGGGGCGGCCTCTATGGCTACACCTTC.

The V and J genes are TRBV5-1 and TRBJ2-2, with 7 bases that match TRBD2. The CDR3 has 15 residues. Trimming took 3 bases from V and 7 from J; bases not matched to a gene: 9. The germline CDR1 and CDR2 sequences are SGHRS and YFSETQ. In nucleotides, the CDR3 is TGCGCCAGCAGCTCCCAATCGGGCGGGAGCGGGGAGCTGTTTTTT. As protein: CASSSQSGGSGELFF.

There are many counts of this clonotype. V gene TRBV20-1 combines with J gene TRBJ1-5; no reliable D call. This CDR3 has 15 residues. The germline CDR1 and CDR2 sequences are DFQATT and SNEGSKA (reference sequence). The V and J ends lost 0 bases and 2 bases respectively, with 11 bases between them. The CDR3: CSARDVGSRNQPQHF. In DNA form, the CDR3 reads TGCAGTGCTAGAGATGTAGGATCCCGCAATCAGCCCCAGCATTTT.

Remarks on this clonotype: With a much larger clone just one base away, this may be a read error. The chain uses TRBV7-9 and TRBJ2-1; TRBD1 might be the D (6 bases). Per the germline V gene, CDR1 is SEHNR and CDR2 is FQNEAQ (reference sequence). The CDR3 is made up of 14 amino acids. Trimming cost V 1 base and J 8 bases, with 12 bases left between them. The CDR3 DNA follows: TGTGCCAGCAGCTTAGGAGACAGGACCGATGAGCAGTTCTTC. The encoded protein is CASSLGDRTDEQFF.

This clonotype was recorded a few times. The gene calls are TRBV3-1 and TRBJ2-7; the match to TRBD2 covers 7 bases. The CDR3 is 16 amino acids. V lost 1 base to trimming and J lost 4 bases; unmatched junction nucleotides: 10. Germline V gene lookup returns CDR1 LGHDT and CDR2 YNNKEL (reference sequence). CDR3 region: CASSQGKGRDAYEQYF. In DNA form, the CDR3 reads TGTGCCAGCAGCCAAGGAAAAGGGAGGGACGCATACGAGCAGTACTTC.

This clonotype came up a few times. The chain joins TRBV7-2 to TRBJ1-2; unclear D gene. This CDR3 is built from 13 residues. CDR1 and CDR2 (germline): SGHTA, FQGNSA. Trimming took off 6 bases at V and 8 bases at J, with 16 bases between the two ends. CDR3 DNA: TGTGCCAGCAGGATGACACCTGGGTTGGGCTACACCTTC. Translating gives CASRMTPGLGYTF.

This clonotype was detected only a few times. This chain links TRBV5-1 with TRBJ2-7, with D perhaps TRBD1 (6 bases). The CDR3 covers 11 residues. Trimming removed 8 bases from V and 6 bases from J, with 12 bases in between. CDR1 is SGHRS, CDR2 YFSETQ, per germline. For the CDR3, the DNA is TGCGCCAGTACACAGGGTGCCGAGCAGTACTTC. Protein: CASTQGAEQYF.

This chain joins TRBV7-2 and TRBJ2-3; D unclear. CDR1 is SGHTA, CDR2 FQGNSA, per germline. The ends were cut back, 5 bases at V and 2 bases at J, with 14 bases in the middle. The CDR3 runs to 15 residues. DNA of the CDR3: TGTGCCAGCAGCGGTGGACCACCATCCACAGATACGCAGTATTTT. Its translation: CASSGGPPSTDTQYF.

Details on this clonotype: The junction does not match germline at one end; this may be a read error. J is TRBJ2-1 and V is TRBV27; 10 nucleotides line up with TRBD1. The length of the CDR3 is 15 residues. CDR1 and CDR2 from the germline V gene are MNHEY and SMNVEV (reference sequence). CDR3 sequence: CATSGTGASYNEQFF. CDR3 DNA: TGTGCCACCAGTGGGACAGGGGCCTCCTACAATGAGCAGTTCTTC.

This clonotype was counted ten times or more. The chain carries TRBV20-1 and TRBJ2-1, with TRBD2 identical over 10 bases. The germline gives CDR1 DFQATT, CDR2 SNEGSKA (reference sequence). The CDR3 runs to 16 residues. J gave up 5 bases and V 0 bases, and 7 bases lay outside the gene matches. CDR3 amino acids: CSARDLLAGINNEQFF. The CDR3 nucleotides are TGCAGTGCTAGAGATTTACTAGCGGGGATTAACAATGAGCAGTTCTTC.

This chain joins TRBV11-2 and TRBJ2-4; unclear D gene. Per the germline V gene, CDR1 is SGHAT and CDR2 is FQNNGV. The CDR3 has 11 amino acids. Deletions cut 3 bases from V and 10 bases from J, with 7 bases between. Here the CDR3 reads CASSLTQIQYF. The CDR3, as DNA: TGTGCCAGCAGCTTGACGCAGATTCAGTACTTC.

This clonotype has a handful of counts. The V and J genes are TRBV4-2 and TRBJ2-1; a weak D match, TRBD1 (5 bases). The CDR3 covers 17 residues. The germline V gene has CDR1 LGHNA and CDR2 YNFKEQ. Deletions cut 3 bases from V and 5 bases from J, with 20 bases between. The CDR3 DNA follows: TGTGCCAGCAGCCAGCCCCCTGGGCCGCTCAGGGACAATGAGCAGTTCTTC. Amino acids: CASSQPPGPLRDNEQFF.

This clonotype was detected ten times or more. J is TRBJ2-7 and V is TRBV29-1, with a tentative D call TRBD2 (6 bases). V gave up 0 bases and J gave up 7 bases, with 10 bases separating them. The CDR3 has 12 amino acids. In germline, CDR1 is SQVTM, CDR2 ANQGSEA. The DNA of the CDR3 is TGCAGCGTTGAAGAGTCGGGGGTGGAGCAGTACTTC. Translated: CSVEESGVEQYF.

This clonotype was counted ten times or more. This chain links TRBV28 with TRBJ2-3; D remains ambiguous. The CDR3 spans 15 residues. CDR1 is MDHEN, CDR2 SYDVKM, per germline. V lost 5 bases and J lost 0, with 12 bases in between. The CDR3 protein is CASSRPLGSTDTQYF. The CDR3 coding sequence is TGTGCCAGCAGTCGACCTCTGGGGAGCACAGATACGCAGTATTTT.

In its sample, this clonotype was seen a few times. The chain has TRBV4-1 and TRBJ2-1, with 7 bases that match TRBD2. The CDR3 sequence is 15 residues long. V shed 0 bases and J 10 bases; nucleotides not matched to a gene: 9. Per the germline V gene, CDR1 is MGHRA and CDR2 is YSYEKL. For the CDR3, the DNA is TGCGCCAGCAGCCAAGAATGGACTAGGGTCGGGGAGCAGTTCTTC. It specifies CASSQEWTRVGEQFF.

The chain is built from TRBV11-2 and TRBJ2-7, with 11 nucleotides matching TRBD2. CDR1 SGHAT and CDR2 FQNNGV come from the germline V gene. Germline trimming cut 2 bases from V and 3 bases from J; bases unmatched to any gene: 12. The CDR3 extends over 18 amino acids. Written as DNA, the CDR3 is TGTGCCAGCAGCTTAATTTGGACTAGCGGGCCTCCGGGCTACGAGCAGTACTTC. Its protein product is CASSLIWTSGPPGYEQYF.

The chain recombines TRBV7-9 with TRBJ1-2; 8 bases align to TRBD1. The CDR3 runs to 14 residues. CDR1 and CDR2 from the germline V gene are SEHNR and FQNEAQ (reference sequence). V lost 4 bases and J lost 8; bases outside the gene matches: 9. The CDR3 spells CASSSGQGLTGYTF. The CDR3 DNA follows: TGTGCCAGCAGCTCCGGACAGGGTCTAACAGGCTACACCTTC. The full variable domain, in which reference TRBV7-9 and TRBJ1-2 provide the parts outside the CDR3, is DTGVSQNPRHKITKRGQNVTFRCDPISEHNRLYWYRQTLGQGPEFLTYFQNEAQLEKSRLLSDRFSAERPKGSFSTLEIQRTEQGDSAMYLCASSSGQGLTGYTFGSGTRLTVV.

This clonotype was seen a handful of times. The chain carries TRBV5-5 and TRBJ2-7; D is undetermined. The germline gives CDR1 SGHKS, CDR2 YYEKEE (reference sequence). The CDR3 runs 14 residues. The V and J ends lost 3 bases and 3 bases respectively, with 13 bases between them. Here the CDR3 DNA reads TGTGCCAGCAGCTACGGCCTCCTAAACTACGAGCAGTACTTC. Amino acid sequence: CASSYGLLNYEQYF.

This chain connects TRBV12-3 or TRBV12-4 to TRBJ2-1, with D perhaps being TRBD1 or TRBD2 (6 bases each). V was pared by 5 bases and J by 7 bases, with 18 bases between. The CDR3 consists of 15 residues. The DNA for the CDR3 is TGTGCCAGCAGTGCAGTGGGGGGCCTTCCAAATGAGCAGTTCTTC. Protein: CASSAVGGLPNEQFF.

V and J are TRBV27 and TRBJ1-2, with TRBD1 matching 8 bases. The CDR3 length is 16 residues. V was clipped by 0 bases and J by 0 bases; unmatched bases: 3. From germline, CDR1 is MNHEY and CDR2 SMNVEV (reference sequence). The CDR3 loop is CASSLSRTGPNYGYTF. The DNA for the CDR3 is TGTGCCAGCAGTTTATCCAGGACAGGGCCTAACTATGGCTACACCTTC.

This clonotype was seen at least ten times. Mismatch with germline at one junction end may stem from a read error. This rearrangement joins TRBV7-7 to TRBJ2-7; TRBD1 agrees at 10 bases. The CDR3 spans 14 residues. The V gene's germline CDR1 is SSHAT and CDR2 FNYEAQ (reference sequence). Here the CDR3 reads CASSPGTGDYEQYF. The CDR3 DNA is TGTGCTAGCAGCCCCGGGACAGGGGACTACGAGCAGTACTTC.

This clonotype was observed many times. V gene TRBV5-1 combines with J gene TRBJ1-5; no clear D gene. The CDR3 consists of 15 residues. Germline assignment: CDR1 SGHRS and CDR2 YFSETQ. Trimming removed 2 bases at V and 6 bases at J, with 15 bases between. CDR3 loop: CASSFGWGAGQPQHF. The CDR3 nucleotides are TGCGCCAGCAGCTTCGGTTGGGGAGCCGGTCAGCCCCAGCATTTT.

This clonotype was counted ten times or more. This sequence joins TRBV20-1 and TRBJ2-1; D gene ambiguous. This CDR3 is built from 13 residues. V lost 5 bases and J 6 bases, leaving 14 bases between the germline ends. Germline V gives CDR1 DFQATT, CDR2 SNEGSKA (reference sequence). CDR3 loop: CSAGIQSSNEQFF. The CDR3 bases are TGCAGTGCTGGAATCCAATCGTCCAATGAGCAGTTCTTC.

CDR3 sequence: CASSEAQLGQAPGTQYF. The CDR3 DNA is TGTGCCAGCAGTGAAGCCCAGCTCGGACAGGCACCGGGGACCCAGTACTTC. The chain uses TRBV6-1 and TRBJ2-5, with 7 bases lining up with TRBD1. CDR1 MNHNS and CDR2 SASEGT come from the germline V gene. V was clipped by 0 bases and J by 7 bases; unmatched bases: 14. The CDR3 has 17 amino acids.

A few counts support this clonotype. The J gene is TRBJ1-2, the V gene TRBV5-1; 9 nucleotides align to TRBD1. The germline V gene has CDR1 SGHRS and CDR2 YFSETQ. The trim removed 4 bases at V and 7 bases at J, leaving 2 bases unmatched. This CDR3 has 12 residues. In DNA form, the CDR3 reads TGCGCCAGCAGCAAGGACAGGGGTGGCTACACCTTC. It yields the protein CASSKDRGGYTF.

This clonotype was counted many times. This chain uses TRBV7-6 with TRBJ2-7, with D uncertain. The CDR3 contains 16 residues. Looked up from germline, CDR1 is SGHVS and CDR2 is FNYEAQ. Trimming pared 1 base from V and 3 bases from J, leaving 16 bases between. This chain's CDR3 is CASSLELGSKSYEQYF. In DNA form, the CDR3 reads TGTGCCAGCAGCTTAGAGTTGGGGTCAAAAAGCTACGAGCAGTACTTC.